Each of the 22 T cell receptor beta chains below was sequenced from the same sample in a study of T cell responses to AZD1222 COVID-19 vaccine. Sequencing used immunoSEQ multiplex PCR; TCRdb keeps in-frame clones, though not all of them. The profile shows just over 30,000 clones, roughly 88% of them singletons. This specimen consisted of peripheral blood, obtained 28 days after the second AZD1222 dose. These receptors all stem from an adult who received the AZD1222 COVID-19 vaccine.

The chain links TRBV9 to TRBJ1-6; weak D call: TRBD1 (5 bases). Trimming shortened V by 4 bases and J by 10 bases, and 12 bases separated the two germline ends. The CDR3 sequence is 13 residues long. The germline gives CDR1 SGDLS, CDR2 YYNGEE. CDR3 region: CASSFLQGSPLHF. In nucleotides, the CDR3 is TGTGCCAGCAGCTTTCTCCAGGGATCACCCCTCCACTTT.

The genes are TRBV27 and TRBJ2-4, with D perhaps TRBD1 (5 bases). CDR1 MNHEY and CDR2 SMNVEV come from the germline V gene (reference sequence). V lost 7 bases and J 2 bases, leaving 18 bases between the germline ends. CDR3 length equals 16 residues. CDR3 nucleotide sequence: TGTGCCAGCACGACGACAGCTCTGATTTCCAAAAACATTCAGTACTTC. Residues: CASTTTALISKNIQYF.

V is TRBV7-2 and J is TRBJ1-3; possibly TRBD1 for D (5 bases). V was shortened by 1 base and J by 4 bases, with 11 bases between the two germline ends. The CDR3 runs 15 residues. CDR1 SGHTA and CDR2 FQGNSA come from the germline V gene. Here the CDR3 DNA reads TGTGCCAGCAGCTTAGGCGGGACGCCAGGAAACACCATATATTTT. Amino acids: CASSLGGTPGNTIYF.

CDR3 protein: CASSSSAGNTGELFF. The CDR3 DNA follows: TGCGCCAGCAGCTCCTCAGCAGGTAACACCGGGGAGCTGTTTTTT. The chain has TRBV5-1 and TRBJ2-2; D uncertain. The length of the CDR3 is 15 residues. Germline V gene lookup returns CDR1 SGHRS and CDR2 YFSETQ. The V and J ends lost 3 bases and 2 bases respectively, with 11 bases between them.

This clone occurred once. This chain links TRBV6-2 or TRBV6-3 with TRBJ2-2; 9 bases match TRBD1. CDR3 length: 14 residues. Trimming at V came to 5 bases and at J to 5 bases, leaving 3 bases not matched to a gene. The V gene's germline CDR1 is MNHEY and CDR2 SVGEGT. The CDR3 spells CASSIQGATGELFF. DNA for the CDR3: TGTGCCAGCAGTATACAGGGGGCAACCGGGGAGCTGTTTTTT.

V is TRBV7-2 and J is TRBJ1-1; D is ambiguous. This CDR3 region has 13 residues. Per the germline V gene, CDR1 is SGHTA and CDR2 is FQGNSA. V lost 5 bases to trimming and J lost 7 bases, with 14 bases between them. Written as DNA, the CDR3 is TGTGCCAGCAGCGATAGTGGCAGAAGTGAAGCTTTCTTT. As protein: CASSDSGRSEAFF.

This chain uses TRBV23-1 with TRBJ1-6; no clear D gene. TRBV23-1 is recorded as an ORF, its role being uncertain. V was cut by 4 bases and J by 7 bases, with 20 bases left in between. CDR3 length: 17 residues. The CDR3 here is CASSRMGWDTRNSPLHF. The CDR3, as DNA: TGCGCCAGCAGTCGGATGGGTTGGGATACGCGGAATTCACCCCTCCACTTT.

V usage is TRBV7-2 and J usage is TRBJ1-4; the match to TRBD1 covers 8 bases. CDR1 and CDR2 from the germline V gene are SGHTA and FQGNSA. The CDR3 consists of 14 residues. V trimming: 1 base; J trimming: 6 bases; junction bases outside the gene matches: 1. The CDR3, as DNA: TGTGCCAGCAGCTTAGAACAGGGGGATGAAAAACTGTTTTTT. This sequence encodes CASSLEQGDEKLFF.

The CDR3 nucleotides are TGTGCCAGCAGCCCCCAGCTGGGGAACACTGAAGCTTTCTTT. This encodes CASSPQLGNTEAFF. The chain couples TRBV7-2 to TRBJ1-1, with D hard to call. V was cut by 5 bases and J by 1 base, with 11 bases left in between. CDR1 SGHTA and CDR2 FQGNSA come from the germline V gene. The CDR3 loop spans 14 amino acids.

The V call is TRBV28, the J call TRBJ2-3, with D tentatively TRBD1 or TRBD2 (6 bases each). CDR1 is MDHEN, CDR2 SYDVKM, per germline. The CDR3 has 14 amino acids. Trimming removed 2 bases from V and 9 bases from J, with 15 bases in between. DNA for the CDR3: TGTGCCAGCAGTTTAGAGGGGGGTCATAACACGCAGTATTTT. Its protein product is CASSLEGGHNTQYF.

A word on this clone: This same CDR3 is encoded by further DNA sequences in the sample. The chain uses TRBV5-6 and TRBJ2-3; weak D call: TRBD1 (5 bases). Trimming removed 0 bases from V and 3 bases from J, with 11 bases in between. Germline CDR1 reads SGHDT; CDR2 reads YYEEEE. The CDR3 is made up of 15 amino acids. CDR3 residues: CASSLAAGATDTQYF. DNA of the CDR3: TGTGCCAGCAGCTTGGCCGCTGGGGCTACAGATACGCAGTATTTT.

This rearrangement joins TRBV28 to TRBJ1-4, with D uncertain. The V gene lost 7 bases and the J gene lost 1 base, with 4 bases spanning the gap. Germline V gives CDR1 MDHEN, CDR2 SYDVKM. The CDR3 totals 12 residues. In DNA form, the CDR3 reads TGTGCCAGCACTAAAACTAATGAAAAACTGTTTTTT. Translation: CASTKTNEKLFF.

This chain uses TRBV28 with TRBJ1-2; D is uncertain. Trimming took 4 bases from V and 1 from J, leaving 13 bases between them. CDR1 is MDHEN, CDR2 SYDVKM, per germline. The CDR3 contains 15 residues. CDR3 residues: CASSSSAWGNYGYTF. The CDR3 bases are TGTGCCAGCAGTTCCAGCGCTTGGGGTAACTATGGCTACACCTTC.

The gene calls are TRBV4-2 and TRBJ2-6; 8 bases map to TRBD1. Losses at the gene ends were 0 bases for V and 0 bases for J; bases not matched to a gene: 4. This CDR3 region has 18 residues. Germline V lookup: CDR1 LGHNA, CDR2 YNFKEQ. The CDR3 DNA reads as TGTGCCAGCAGCCAAGACGGGACAGGCCGCTCTGGGGCCAACGTCCTGACTTTC. This gives the protein CASSQDGTGRSGANVLTF.

V is TRBV6-4 and J is TRBJ1-2; TRBD1 aligns across 7 bases. Trimming removed 5 bases from V and 8 bases from J; junction bases left unmatched: 8. Germline V gene data show CDR1 as MRHNA and CDR2 as SNTAGT. The CDR3 sequence is 13 residues long. The CDR3 spells CASSPTGTEGYTF. CDR3 coding DNA: TGTGCCAGCAGTCCGACAGGGACGGAGGGCTACACCTTC.

V is TRBV5-1 and J is TRBJ2-1; tentatively, D is TRBD1 (5 bases). This CDR3 spans 15 amino acids. From germline, CDR1 is SGHRS and CDR2 YFSETQ. V dropped 4 bases and J dropped 6 bases, with 17 bases sitting between them. This CDR3 is CASSRSISGANEQFF. The CDR3 DNA follows: TGCGCCAGCAGCAGGTCGATCTCTGGGGCCAATGAGCAGTTCTTC.

The chain recombines TRBV4-3 with TRBJ2-1, with TRBD1 identical over 10 bases. With 3 bases clipped from V and 7 bases from J, the junction kept 9 bases outside the gene matches. The CDR3 sequence is 16 residues long. CDR1 LGHNA and CDR2 YSLEER come from the germline V gene. The CDR3 here is CASSQDLTGGLNEQFF. The CDR3 nucleotides are TGCGCCAGCAGCCAGGACCTGACAGGGGGCCTAAATGAGCAGTTCTTC.

The genes are TRBV6-5 and TRBJ1-2, with a possible D match to TRBD1 (5 bases). V lost 6 bases, J lost 8 bases, and 19 bases lay in between. Germline CDR1 is MNHEY and CDR2 is SVGAGI. This CDR3 has 14 amino acids. The CDR3 coding sequence is TGTGCCAGCAGCCAGGGACTTAACCAATACGGCTACACCTTC. It specifies CASSQGLNQYGYTF.

The chain carries TRBV11-2 and TRBJ1-1; tentative D call: TRBD1 (6 bases). CDR3 length: 17 residues. Germline V gene data show CDR1 as SGHAT and CDR2 as FQNNGV. Trimming pared 5 bases from V and 2 bases from J, leaving 21 bases between. For the CDR3, the DNA is TGTGCCAGCAGCCATAGTGAATGGGGGGCGAAAAACACTGAAGCTTTCTTT. This gives the protein CASSHSEWGAKNTEAFF. The whole variable domain, remainder taken from reference TRBV11-2 and TRBJ1-1, is EAGVAQSPRYKIIEKRQSVAFWCNPISGHATLYWYQQILGQGPKLLIQFQNNGVVDDSQLPKDRFSAERLKGVDSTLKIQPAKLEDSAVYLCASSHSEWGAKNTEAFFGQGTRLTVV.

The chain joins TRBV6-5 to TRBJ2-1; TRBD1 matches 12 bases. Looked up from germline, CDR1 is MNHEY and CDR2 is SVGAGI. The CDR3 is 14 amino acids. Trimming removed 10 bases from V and 7 bases from J; junction bases left unmatched: 8. DNA of the CDR3: TGTGCCACCTCGGGACAGGGGGCGAATAATGAGCAGTTCTTC. Translated: CATSGQGANNEQFF.

The rearrangement joins TRBV9 to TRBJ2-3; D unclear. CDR1 SGDLS and CDR2 YYNGEE come from the germline V gene. Trimming shortened V by 4 bases and J by 4 bases, and 10 bases separated the two germline ends. The CDR3 totals 13 residues. CDR3 nucleotide sequence: TGTGCCAGCAGCCAAAAATTCGCAGATACGCAGTATTTT. Its translation: CASSQKFADTQYF.

This chain joins TRBV9 and TRBJ2-1, with TRBD2 matching 8 bases. The CDR3 loop spans 18 amino acids. Germline values: CDR1 SGDLS, CDR2 YYNGEE. V gave up 0 bases and J gave up 3 bases; unmatched junction bases: 11. The CDR3 DNA reads as TGTGCCAGCAGCGTAGGAGGGCTAGCGGGCTCCATCTACAATGAGCAGTTCTTC. Amino acid sequence: CASSVGGLAGSIYNEQFF.